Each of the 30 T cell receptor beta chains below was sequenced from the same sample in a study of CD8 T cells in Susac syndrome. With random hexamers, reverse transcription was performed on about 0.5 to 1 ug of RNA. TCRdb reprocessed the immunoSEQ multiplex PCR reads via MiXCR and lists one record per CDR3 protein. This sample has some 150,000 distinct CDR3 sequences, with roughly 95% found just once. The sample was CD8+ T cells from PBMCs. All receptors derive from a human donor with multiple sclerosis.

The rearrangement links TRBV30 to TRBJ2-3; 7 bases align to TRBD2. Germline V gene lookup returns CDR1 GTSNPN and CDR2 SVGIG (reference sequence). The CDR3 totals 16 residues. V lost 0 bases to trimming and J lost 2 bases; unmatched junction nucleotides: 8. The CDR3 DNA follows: TGTGCCTGGAGTGTAATGTCTAGCGGCCACACAGATACGCAGTATTTT. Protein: CAWSVMSSGHTDTQYF.

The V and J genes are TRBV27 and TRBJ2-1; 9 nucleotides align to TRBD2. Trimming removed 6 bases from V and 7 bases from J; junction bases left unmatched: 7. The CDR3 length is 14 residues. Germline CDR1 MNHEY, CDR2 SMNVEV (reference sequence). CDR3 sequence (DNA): TGTGCCAGCAGCCTGTTGCTAGCGGGGAATGAGCAGTTCTTC. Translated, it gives CASSLLLAGNEQFF.

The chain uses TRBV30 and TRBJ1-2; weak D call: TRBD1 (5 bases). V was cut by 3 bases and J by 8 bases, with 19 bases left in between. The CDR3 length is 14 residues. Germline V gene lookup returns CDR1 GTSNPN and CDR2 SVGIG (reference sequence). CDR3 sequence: CAWRAGTPIRGYTF. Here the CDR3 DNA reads TGTGCCTGGAGGGCCGGGACCCCCATTAGAGGCTACACCTTC. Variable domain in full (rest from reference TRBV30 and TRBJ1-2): SQTIHQWPATLVQPVGSPLSLECTVEGTSNPNLYWYRQAAGRGLQLLFYSVGIGQISSEVPQNLSASRPQDRQFILSSKKLLLSDSGFYLCAWRAGTPIRGYTFGSGTRLTVV.

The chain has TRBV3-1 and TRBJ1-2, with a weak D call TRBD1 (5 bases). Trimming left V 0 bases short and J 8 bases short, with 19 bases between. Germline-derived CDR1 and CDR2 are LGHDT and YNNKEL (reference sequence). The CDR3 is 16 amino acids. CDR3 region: CASSQDTPGTRGGYTF. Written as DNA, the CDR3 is TGTGCCAGCAGCCAAGATACCCCAGGGACCAGAGGGGGCTACACCTTC. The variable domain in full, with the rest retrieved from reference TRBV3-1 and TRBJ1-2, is DTAVSQTPKYLVTQMGNDKSIKCEQNLGHDTMYWYKQDSKKFLKIMFSYNNKELIINETVPNRFSPKSPDKAHLNLHINSLELGDSAVYFCASSQDTPGTRGGYTFGSGTRLTVV.

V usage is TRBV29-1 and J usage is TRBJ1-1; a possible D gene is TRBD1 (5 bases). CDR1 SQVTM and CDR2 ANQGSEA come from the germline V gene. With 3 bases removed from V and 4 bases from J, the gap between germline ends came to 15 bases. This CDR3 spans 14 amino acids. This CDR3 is CSVEGRQGGTEAFF. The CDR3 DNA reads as TGCAGCGTTGAGGGCCGCCAGGGCGGCACTGAAGCTTTCTTT.

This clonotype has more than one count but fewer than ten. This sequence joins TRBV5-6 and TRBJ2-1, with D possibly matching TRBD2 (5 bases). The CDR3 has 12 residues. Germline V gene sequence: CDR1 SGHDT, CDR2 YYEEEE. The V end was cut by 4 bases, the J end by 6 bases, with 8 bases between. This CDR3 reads CASSPGSNEQFF. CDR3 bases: TGTGCCAGCAGCCCTGGGAGCAATGAGCAGTTCTTC.

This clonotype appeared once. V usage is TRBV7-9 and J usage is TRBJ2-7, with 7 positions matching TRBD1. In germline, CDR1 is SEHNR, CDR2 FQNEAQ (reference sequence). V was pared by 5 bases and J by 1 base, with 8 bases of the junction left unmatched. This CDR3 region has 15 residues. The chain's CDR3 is CASSPVTTGSYEQYV. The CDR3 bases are TGTGCCAGCAGCCCAGTGACGACAGGGTCCTACGAGCAGTACGTC.

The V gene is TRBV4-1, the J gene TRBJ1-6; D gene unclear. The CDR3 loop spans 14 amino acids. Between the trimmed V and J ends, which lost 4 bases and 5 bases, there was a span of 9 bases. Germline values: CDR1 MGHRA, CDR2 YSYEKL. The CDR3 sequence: CASSRRTDNSPLHF. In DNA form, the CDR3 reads TGCGCCAGCAGCCGTCGGACGGATAATTCACCCCTCCACTTT.

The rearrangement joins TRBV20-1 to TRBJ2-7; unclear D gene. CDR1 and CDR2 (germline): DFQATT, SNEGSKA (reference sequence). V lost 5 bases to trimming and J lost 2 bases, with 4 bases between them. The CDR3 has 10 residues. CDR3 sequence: CSAPTYEQYV. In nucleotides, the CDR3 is TGCAGTGCTCCCACCTACGAGCAGTACGTC.

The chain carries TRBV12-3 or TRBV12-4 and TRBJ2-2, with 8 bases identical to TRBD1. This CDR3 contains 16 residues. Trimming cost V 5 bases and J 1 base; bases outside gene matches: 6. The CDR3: CASSLSGTGNTGELFF. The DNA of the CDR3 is TGTGCCAGCAGTCTCTCCGGGACAGGGAACACCGGGGAGCTGTTTTTT.

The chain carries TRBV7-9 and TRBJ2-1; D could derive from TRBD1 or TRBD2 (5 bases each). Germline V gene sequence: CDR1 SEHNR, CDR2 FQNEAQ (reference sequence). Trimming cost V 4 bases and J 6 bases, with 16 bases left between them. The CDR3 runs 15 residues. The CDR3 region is CASSSFRGLSNEQFF. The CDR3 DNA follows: TGTGCCAGCAGCTCCTTCCGGGGCCTTAGCAATGAGCAGTTCTTC. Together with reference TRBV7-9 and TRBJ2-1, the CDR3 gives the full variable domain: DTGVSQNPRHKITKRGQNVTFRCDPISEHNRLYWYRQTLGQGPEFLTYFQNEAQLEKSRLLSDRFSAERPKGSFSTLEIQRTEQGDSAMYLCASSSFRGLSNEQFFGPGTRLTVL.

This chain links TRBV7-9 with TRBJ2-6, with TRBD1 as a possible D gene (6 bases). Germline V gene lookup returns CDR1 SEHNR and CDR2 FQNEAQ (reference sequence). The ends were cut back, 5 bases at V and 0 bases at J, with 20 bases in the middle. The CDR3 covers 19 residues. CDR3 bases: TGTGCCAGCAGCACCACCCGCCAGGACAGCCGCTCTGGGGCCAACGTCCTGACTTTC. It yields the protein CASSTTRQDSRSGANVLTF.

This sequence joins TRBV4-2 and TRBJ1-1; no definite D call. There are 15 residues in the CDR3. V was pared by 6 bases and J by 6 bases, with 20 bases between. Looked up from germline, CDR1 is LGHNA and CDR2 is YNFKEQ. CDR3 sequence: CASRLTLEVHAEAFF. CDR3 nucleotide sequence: TGTGCCAGCAGACTTACACTGGAGGTCCATGCTGAAGCTTTCTTT.

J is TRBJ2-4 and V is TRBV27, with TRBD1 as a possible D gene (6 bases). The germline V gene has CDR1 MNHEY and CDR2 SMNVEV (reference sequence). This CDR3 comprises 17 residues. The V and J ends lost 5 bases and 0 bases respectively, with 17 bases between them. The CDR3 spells CASSPGTLQSAKNIQYF. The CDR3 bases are TGTGCCAGCAGTCCCGGGACACTTCAGTCAGCCAAAAACATTCAGTACTTC.

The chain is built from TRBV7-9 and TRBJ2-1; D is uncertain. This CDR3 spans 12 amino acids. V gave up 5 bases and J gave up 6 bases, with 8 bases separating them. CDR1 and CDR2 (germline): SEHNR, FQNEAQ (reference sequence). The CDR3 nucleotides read TGTGCCAGCAGCGGGGTTCCCAATGAGCAGTTCTTC. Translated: CASSGVPNEQFF.

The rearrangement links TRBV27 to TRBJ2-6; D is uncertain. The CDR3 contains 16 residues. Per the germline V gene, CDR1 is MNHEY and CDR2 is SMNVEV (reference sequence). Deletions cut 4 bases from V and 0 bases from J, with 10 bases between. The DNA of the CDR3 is TGTGCCAGCAGTTCTATTACTACCTCTGGGGCCAACGTCCTGACTTTC. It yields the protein CASSSITTSGANVLTF.

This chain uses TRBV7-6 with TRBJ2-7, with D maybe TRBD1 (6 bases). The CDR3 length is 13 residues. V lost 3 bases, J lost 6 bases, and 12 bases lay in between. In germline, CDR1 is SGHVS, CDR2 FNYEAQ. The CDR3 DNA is TGTGCCAGCAGCTTGAGTTCAGGGGTCGAGCAGTACTTC. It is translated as CASSLSSGVEQYF. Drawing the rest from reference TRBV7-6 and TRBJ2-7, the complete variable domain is GAGVSQSPRYKVTKRGQDVALRCDPISGHVSLYWYRQALGQGPEFLTYFNYEAQQDKSGLPNDRFSAERPEGSISTLTIQRTEQRDSAMYRCASSLSSGVEQYFGPGTRLTVT.

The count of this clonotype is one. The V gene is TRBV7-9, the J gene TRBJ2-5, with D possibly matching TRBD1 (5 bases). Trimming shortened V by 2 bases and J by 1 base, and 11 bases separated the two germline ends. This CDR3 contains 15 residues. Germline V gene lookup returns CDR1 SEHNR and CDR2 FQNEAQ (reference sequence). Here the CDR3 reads CASSLNRGSQETQYF. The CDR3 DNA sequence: TGTGCCAGCAGCTTAAATAGGGGTTCCCAAGAGACCCAGTACTTC. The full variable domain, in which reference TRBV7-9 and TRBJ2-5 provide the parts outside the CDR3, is DTGVSQNPRHKITKRGQNVTFRCDPISEHNRLYWYRQTLGQGPEFLTYFQNEAQLEKSRLLSDRFSAERPKGSFSTLEIQRTEQGDSAMYLCASSLNRGSQETQYFGPGTRLLVL.

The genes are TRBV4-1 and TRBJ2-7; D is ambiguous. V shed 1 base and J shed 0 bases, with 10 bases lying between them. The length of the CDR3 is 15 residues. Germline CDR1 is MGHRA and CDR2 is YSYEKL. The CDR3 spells CASSQVTERSYEQYF. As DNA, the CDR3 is TGCGCCAGCAGCCAAGTGACGGAGCGCTCCTACGAGCAGTACTTC.

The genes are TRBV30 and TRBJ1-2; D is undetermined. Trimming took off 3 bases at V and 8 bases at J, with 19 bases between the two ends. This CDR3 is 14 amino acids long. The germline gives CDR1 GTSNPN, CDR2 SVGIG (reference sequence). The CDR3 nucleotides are TGTGCCTGGAGCTTTGGACCGGTATTAAGCGGCTACACCTTC. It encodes CAWSFGPVLSGYTF.

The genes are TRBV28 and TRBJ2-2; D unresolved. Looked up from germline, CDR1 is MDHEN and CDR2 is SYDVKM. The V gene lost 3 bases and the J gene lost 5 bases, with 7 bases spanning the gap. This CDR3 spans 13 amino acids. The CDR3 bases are TGTGCCAGCAGTTTGGATGAAACCGGGGAGCTGTTTTTT. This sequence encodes CASSLDETGELFF.

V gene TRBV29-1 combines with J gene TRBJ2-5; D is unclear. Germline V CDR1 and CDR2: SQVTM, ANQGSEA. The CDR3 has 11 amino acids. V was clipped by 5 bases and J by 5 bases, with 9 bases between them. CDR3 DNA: TGCAGCGTTACCAACGGGGAGACCCAGTACTTC. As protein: CSVTNGETQYF.

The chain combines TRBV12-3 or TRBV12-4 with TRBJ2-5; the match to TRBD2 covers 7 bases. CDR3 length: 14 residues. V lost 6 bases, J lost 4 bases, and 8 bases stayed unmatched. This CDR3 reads CASRTSPLGETQYF. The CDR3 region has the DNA TGTGCCAGCAGGACTAGCCCCCTAGGAGAGACCCAGTACTTC.

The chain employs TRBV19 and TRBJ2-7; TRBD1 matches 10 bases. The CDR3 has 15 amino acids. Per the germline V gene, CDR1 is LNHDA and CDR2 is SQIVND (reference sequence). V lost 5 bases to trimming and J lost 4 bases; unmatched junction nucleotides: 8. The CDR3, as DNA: TGTGCCAGTAGTCTTGGGACAGGGGACCTATACGAGCAGTACTTC. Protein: CASSLGTGDLYEQYF.

The CDR3 DNA follows: TGCAGCGTGGCCGGGACAGGGCTCTATGGCTACACCTTC. Amino acids: CSVAGTGLYGYTF. The genes are TRBV29-1 and TRBJ1-2, with 9 bases identical to TRBD1. Unmatched junction bases numbered 6, after V lost 6 bases and J lost 4 bases. Germline V lookup: CDR1 SQVTM, CDR2 ANQGSEA. CDR3 length equals 13 residues.

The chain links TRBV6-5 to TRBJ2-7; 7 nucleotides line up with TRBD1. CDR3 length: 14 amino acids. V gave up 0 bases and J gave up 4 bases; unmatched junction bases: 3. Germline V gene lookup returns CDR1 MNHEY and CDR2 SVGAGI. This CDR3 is CASSYSGQPYEQYF. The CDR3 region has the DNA TGTGCCAGCAGTTACTCGGGACAGCCTTACGAGCAGTACTTC.

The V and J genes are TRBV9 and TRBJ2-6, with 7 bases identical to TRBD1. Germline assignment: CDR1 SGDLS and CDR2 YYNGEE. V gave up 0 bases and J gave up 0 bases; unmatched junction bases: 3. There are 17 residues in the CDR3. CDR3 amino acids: CASSVARDSSGANVLTF. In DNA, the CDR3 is TGTGCCAGCAGCGTAGCTAGGGACAGCTCTGGGGCCAACGTCCTGACTTTC.

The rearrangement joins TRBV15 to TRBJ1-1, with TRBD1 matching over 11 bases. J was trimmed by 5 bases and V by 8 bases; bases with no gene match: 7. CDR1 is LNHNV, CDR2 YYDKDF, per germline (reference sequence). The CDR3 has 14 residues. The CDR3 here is CATSGQGAFTEAFF. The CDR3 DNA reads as TGTGCCACCTCTGGACAGGGGGCGTTTACTGAAGCTTTCTTT.

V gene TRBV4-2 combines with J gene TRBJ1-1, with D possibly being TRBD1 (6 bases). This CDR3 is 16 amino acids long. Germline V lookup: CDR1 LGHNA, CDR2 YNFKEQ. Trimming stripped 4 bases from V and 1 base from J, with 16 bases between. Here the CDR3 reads CASSLNVGTTNTEAFF. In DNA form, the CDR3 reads TGTGCCAGCAGCCTTAATGTCGGGACAACGAACACTGAAGCTTTCTTT.

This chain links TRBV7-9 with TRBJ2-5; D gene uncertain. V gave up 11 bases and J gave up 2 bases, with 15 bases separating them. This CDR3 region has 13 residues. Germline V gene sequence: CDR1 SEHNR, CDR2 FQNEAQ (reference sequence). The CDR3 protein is CAGTEGPQETQYF. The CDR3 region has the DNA TGTGCCGGCACCGAAGGGCCGCAAGAGACCCAGTACTTC.